This passage covers 28 T cell receptor beta chains from one sample sequenced in a study of blood T cell repertoires in COVID-19 (dated by TCRdb to about 2020). Library preparation used the immunoSEQ multiplex PCR assay. TCRdb provides this immuneACCESS table in a form limited to in-frame rearrangements. Some clones are lacking; in checked studies, under half of them reflect an unresolved V gene, and why the rest are absent is not known. In all, the sample holds about 88,000 clones, and around 87% of those were seen once. Of the sample, over 12% is held by the ten largest clones. Sequencing input: peripheral blood. These receptors were collected from a male donor with acute or convalescent COVID-19.

The chain recombines TRBV6-5 with TRBJ2-7; D remains ambiguous. Trimming removed 2 bases at V and 1 base at J, with 9 bases between. The CDR3 spans 14 residues. The germline V gene has CDR1 MNHEY and CDR2 SVGAGI. As DNA, the CDR3 is TGTGCCAGCAGTTACGCAACGGGTTCCTACGAGCAGTACTTC. This codes for CASSYATGSYEQYF.

The chain recombines TRBV5-4 with TRBJ2-5, with D possibly being TRBD2 (5 bases). CDR1 is SGHNT and CDR2 is YYREEE in the germline V gene (reference sequence). V was cut by 0 bases and J by 5 bases, with 11 bases left in between. The CDR3 extends over 14 amino acids. In nucleotides, the CDR3 is TGTGCCAGCAGCTTGGAGGAGCGGTGGGAGACCCAGTACTTC. Translating gives CASSLEERWETQYF.

The V and J genes are TRBV10-2 and TRBJ1-2, with D possibly matching TRBD1 (5 bases). This CDR3 has 14 amino acids. V was shortened by 0 bases and J by 7 bases, with 12 bases between the two germline ends. CDR1 and CDR2 (germline): WSHSY, SAAADI. The CDR3 reads CASSESGAGLGYTF. Written as DNA, the CDR3 is TGCGCCAGCAGTGAGTCCGGAGCAGGGCTTGGCTACACCTTC.

J is TRBJ1-6 and V is TRBV2; D gene ambiguous. The CDR3 is made up of 13 amino acids. V shed 8 bases and J shed 8 bases, with 13 bases lying between them. From germline, CDR1 is SNHLY and CDR2 FYNNEI. The CDR3 DNA is TGTGCCAGCGTAGGAGTTAGGCATTCACCCCTCCACTTT. Translation: CASVGVRHSPLHF.

V gene TRBV30 combines with J gene TRBJ2-7; perhaps TRBD1 as D (5 bases). Germline V gene data show CDR1 as GTSNPN and CDR2 as SVGIG (reference sequence). V lost 0 bases, J lost 4 bases, and 16 bases lay in between. The CDR3 sequence is 15 residues long. CDR3 amino acids: CAWSVRQGRMYEQYF. CDR3 nucleotide sequence: TGTGCCTGGAGTGTTAGGCAGGGCCGTATGTACGAGCAGTACTTC.

This sequence joins TRBV5-4 and TRBJ2-3, with D perhaps TRBD2 (6 bases). This CDR3 contains 16 residues. In germline, CDR1 is SGHNT, CDR2 YYREEE (reference sequence). Trimming shortened V by 0 bases and J by 0 bases, and 11 bases separated the two germline ends. The DNA for the CDR3 is TGTGCCAGCAGCTTGGTCGGGGGACTGAGCACAGATACGCAGTATTTT. Translating gives CASSLVGGLSTDTQYF.

The V call is TRBV7-6, the J call TRBJ2-7; D not certain. CDR3 size: 16 residues. In germline, CDR1 is SGHVS, CDR2 FNYEAQ. Trimming took 0 bases from V and 6 from J, leaving 18 bases between them. The CDR3 DNA reads TGTGCCAGCAGCTTAGCCTTAGACATGGGCCCCCGCGAGCAGTACTTC. This encodes CASSLALDMGPREQYF.

The chain carries TRBV3-1 (or the pseudogene TRBV3-2) and TRBJ1-1, with D possibly being TRBD1 (6 bases). With 4 bases removed from V and 4 bases from J, the gap between germline ends came to 10 bases. This CDR3 region has 13 residues. Germline V gene data show CDR1 as LGHDT and CDR2 as YNNKEL (reference sequence). CDR3 region: CASSPGRGTEAFF. The DNA of the CDR3 is TGTGCCAGCAGCCCTGGCAGGGGCACTGAAGCTTTCTTT.

The chain carries TRBV7-8 and TRBJ1-3; 9 bases align to TRBD1. Germline V gene sequence: CDR1 SGHVS, CDR2 FQNEAQ. The CDR3 has 15 amino acids. J gave up 1 base and V 5 bases, and 3 bases lay outside the gene matches. CDR3 protein: CASSQQGASGNTIYF. CDR3 sequence (DNA): TGTGCCAGCAGCCAACAGGGGGCGTCTGGAAACACCATATATTTT.

This sequence joins TRBV7-3 and TRBJ1-2; the D gene is possibly TRBD1 (6 bases). There are 16 residues in the CDR3. Germline V gene sequence: CDR1 SGHTA, CDR2 FQGTGA. V lost 8 bases to trimming and J lost 2 bases, with 21 bases between them. CDR3 sequence: CASSQGGRAGNYGYTF. The DNA for the CDR3 is TGTGCCAGCTCCCAAGGGGGGAGGGCTGGAAACTATGGCTACACCTTC.

The genes are TRBV19 and TRBJ1-1, with TRBD1 as a possible D gene (6 bases). The CDR3 has 12 residues. Germline-derived CDR1 and CDR2 are LNHDA and SQIVND (reference sequence). The V and J ends lost 2 bases and 11 bases respectively, with 12 bases between them. CDR3 region: CASSIRTGFAFF. CDR3 sequence (DNA): TGTGCCAGTAGTATACGAACAGGGTTTGCTTTCTTT.

J is TRBJ2-7 and V is TRBV6-5; a weak D match, TRBD1 (6 bases). There are 14 residues in the CDR3. Germline loops: CDR1 MNHEY, CDR2 SVGAGI. V was shortened by 4 bases and J by 5 bases, with 15 bases between the two germline ends. Written as DNA, the CDR3 is TGTGCCAGCAGTTTGGACAGCGTACTCAACGAGCAGTACTTC. Its protein is CASSLDSVLNEQYF.

The J gene is TRBJ2-3, the V gene TRBV27, with D perhaps TRBD2 (6 bases). The CDR3 length is 14 residues. Trimming left V 2 bases short and J 8 bases short, with 14 bases between. Germline CDR1 is MNHEY and CDR2 is SMNVEV (reference sequence). DNA for the CDR3: TGTGCCAGCAGTTTAAGCCGGGAGCCAGCTACGCAGTATTTT. Translating it yields CASSLSREPATQYF.

This clone was observed once. The J gene is TRBJ1-6, the V gene TRBV5-3, with TRBD1 identical over 11 bases. TRBV5-3 is an ORF, and what it does is uncertain. With 1 base clipped from V and 4 bases from J, the junction kept 1 base outside the gene matches. This CDR3 spans 16 amino acids. CDR3 nucleotides: TGTGCCAGAAGCTTGAGGGACAGGGGGTATAATTCACCCCTCCACTTT. The encoded protein is CARSLRDRGYNSPLHF.

The chain couples TRBV19 to TRBJ1-4, with D perhaps TRBD1 (5 bases). V was clipped by 4 bases and J by 2 bases, with 11 bases between them. The V gene's germline CDR1 is LNHDA and CDR2 SQIVND (reference sequence). The CDR3 runs 15 residues. Here the CDR3 reads CASSTSGSTNEKLFF. The DNA of the CDR3 is TGTGCCAGTAGTACTTCAGGGTCGACTAATGAAAAACTGTTTTTT.

This chain connects TRBV5-1 to TRBJ2-2, with a weak D call TRBD2 (5 bases). Germline CDR1 reads SGHRS; CDR2 reads YFSETQ. The V end was cut by 7 bases, the J end by 1 base, with 11 bases between. CDR3 length: 14 amino acids. CDR3 DNA sequence: TGCGCCAGCGAAGGCGGAGGGAACACCGGGGAGCTGTTTTTT. This translates into CASEGGGNTGELFF.

The chain joins TRBV3-1 (or the pseudogene TRBV3-2) to TRBJ2-3; D unresolved. The V end was cut by 1 base, the J end by 1 base, with 12 bases between. Germline V gene lookup returns CDR1 LGHDT and CDR2 YNNKEL (reference sequence). This CDR3 has 16 amino acids. CDR3 DNA sequence: TGTGCCAGCAGCCAAGCCCCTACGGGTGGCACAGATACGCAGTATTTT. Its translation: CASSQAPTGGTDTQYF.

The rearrangement links TRBV5-1 to TRBJ2-1; 8 bases line up with TRBD2. Looked up from germline, CDR1 is SGHRS and CDR2 is YFSETQ. The ends lost 0 bases at V and 4 bases at J; junction bases unmatched: 15. The CDR3 is 19 residues long. For the CDR3, the DNA is TGCGCCAGCAGCTTGGCGGGCGGGGGGCCCCTTGAACGGTACAATGAGCAGTTCTTC. This translates into CASSLAGGGPLERYNEQFF.

The chain joins TRBV16 to TRBJ1-2, with a possible D match to TRBD1 (5 bases). CDR1 KGHSY and CDR2 FQNENV come from the germline V gene. The V end was cut by 3 bases, the J end by 3 bases, with 11 bases between. This CDR3 spans 14 amino acids. The CDR3 reads CASSQQGGDYGYTF. In nucleotides, the CDR3 is TGTGCCAGCAGCCAGCAGGGAGGGGACTATGGCTACACCTTC.

This chain links TRBV3-1 (or the pseudogene TRBV3-2) with TRBJ2-7; TRBD1 might be the D (6 bases). This CDR3 comprises 15 residues. With 4 bases removed from V and 4 bases from J, the gap between germline ends came to 17 bases. Germline assignment: CDR1 LGHDT and CDR2 YNNKEL (reference sequence). The CDR3 DNA reads as TGTGCCAGCAGCCCCTACGGACAGACCCGATACGAGCAGTACTTC. Translating gives CASSPYGQTRYEQYF.

In this sample, this clone turned up a few times. The chain joins TRBV7-8 to TRBJ2-7; D remains unclear. Trimming removed 5 bases from V and 3 bases from J, with 5 bases in between. There are 11 residues in the CDR3. The germline CDR1 and CDR2 sequences are SGHVS and FQNEAQ. The CDR3 coding sequence is TGTGCCAGCAGCGCGATCTACGAGCAGTACTTC. Its translation is CASSAIYEQYF.

The V call is TRBV4-1, the J call TRBJ1-4; 7 bases are a match to TRBD1. Trimming at V came to 5 bases and at J to 0 bases, leaving 9 bases not matched to a gene. The CDR3 has 17 residues. CDR1 and CDR2 from the germline V gene are MGHRA and YSYEKL. CDR3 nucleotides: TGCGCCAGCAGCTACTCCGGGACAGTCCCAACTAATGAAAAACTGTTTTTT. Translation gives CASSYSGTVPTNEKLFF.

This clone was detected only once. The chain joins TRBV6-4 to TRBJ2-2, with 7 bases aligning to TRBD1. With V trimmed by 5 bases and J by 2 bases, 11 bases remained unmatched. This CDR3 has 17 residues. Germline CDR1 MRHNA, CDR2 SNTAGT. Here the CDR3 reads CASSSTQGIPNTGELFF. The CDR3 nucleotides are TGTGCCAGCAGTTCAACACAGGGGATCCCCAACACCGGGGAGCTGTTTTTT.

The gene calls are TRBV5-1 and TRBJ1-2; 8 bases fit TRBD1. The CDR3 spans 13 residues. Trimming removed 4 bases from V and 5 bases from J; junction bases left unmatched: 4. The germline V gene encodes CDR1 SGHRS and CDR2 YFSETQ. CDR3 amino acids: CASSQDREYGYTF. CDR3 bases: TGCGCCAGCAGCCAGGACAGGGAGTATGGCTACACCTTC.

This sequence joins TRBV4-2 and TRBJ1-2; 8 nucleotides match TRBD1. The germline V gene encodes CDR1 LGHNA and CDR2 YNFKEQ. CDR3 length equals 15 residues. J was trimmed by 5 bases and V by 0 bases; bases with no gene match: 5. As DNA, the CDR3 is TGTGCCAGCAGCCAAGACCCGGACAGGGAATATGGCTACACCTTC. Translating it yields CASSQDPDREYGYTF.

This clone has only one observation. The V gene is TRBV19, the J gene TRBJ2-1, with 9 bases fitting TRBD2. CDR3 length: 18 amino acids. V shed 7 bases and J 9 bases; nucleotides not matched to a gene: 22. CDR1 and CDR2 from the germline V gene are LNHDA and SQIVND (reference sequence). CDR3 loop: CASTAGRRGGKSTSEQFF. In nucleotides, the CDR3 is TGTGCCAGTACCGCCGGGAGGCGGGGGGGTAAATCTACAAGTGAGCAGTTCTTC.

This rearrangement joins TRBV6-5 to TRBJ1-3; D uncertain. Per germline, CDR1 MNHEY and CDR2 SVGAGI. The CDR3 totals 15 residues. V lost 6 bases and J lost 4, with 16 bases in between. The CDR3 sequence is CASSASPLAGNTIYF. CDR3 nucleotides: TGTGCCAGCAGCGCTAGTCCACTAGCCGGAAACACCATATATTTT.

The CDR3 DNA reads as TGTGCCTGGAGGTTCTCCGGGACAGGGGGCTGGGAACACAATGAGCAGTTCTTC. Protein product: CAWRFSGTGGWEHNEQFF. V is TRBV30 and J is TRBJ2-1; 12 nucleotides agree with TRBD1. V lost 3 bases, J lost 5 bases, and 14 bases stayed unmatched. The CDR3 loop spans 18 amino acids. Germline lookup yields CDR1 GTSNPN and CDR2 SVGIG (reference sequence).